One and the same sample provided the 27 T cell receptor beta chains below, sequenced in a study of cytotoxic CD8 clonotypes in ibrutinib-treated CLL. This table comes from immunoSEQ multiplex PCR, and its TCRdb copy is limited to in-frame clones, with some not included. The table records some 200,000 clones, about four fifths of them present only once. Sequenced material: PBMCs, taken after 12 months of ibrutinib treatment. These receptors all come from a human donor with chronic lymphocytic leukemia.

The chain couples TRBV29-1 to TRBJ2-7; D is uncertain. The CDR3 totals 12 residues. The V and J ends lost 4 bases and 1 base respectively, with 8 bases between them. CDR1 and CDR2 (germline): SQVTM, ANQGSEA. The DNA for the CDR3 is TGCAGCGTTGTCATACGTTCCTACGAGCAGTACTTC. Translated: CSVVIRSYEQYF.

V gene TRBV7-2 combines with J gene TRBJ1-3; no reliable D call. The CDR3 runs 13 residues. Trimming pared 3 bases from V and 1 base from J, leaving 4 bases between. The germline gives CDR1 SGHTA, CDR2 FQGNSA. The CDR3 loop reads CASSLGSGNTIYF. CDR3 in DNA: TGTGCCAGCAGCTTGGGATCTGGAAACACCATATATTTT.

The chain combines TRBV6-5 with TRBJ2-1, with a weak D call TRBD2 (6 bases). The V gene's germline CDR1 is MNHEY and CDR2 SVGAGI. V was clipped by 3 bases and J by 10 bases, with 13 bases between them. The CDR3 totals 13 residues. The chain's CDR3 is CASSYQGEDEQFF. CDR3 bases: TGTGCCAGCAGTTATCAAGGGGAGGACGAGCAGTTCTTC.

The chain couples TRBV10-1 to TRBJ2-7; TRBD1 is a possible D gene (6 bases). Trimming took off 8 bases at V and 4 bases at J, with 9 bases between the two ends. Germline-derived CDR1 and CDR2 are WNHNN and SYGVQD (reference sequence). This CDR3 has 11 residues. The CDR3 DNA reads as TGCGCCAGCTCTCAGGGGTACGAGCAGTACTTC. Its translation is CASSQGYEQYF.

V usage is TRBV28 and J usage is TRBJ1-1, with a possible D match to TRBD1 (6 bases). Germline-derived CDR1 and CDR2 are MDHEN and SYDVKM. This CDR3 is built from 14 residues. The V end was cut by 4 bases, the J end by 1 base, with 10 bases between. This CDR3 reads CASSSGTPNTEAFF. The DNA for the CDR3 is TGTGCCAGCAGTTCCGGGACACCGAACACTGAAGCTTTCTTT.

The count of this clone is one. The CDR3 bases are TGTGCCAGCAGAACAGGGAGCTTGCACCAAGAGACCCAGTACTTC. It yields the protein CASRTGSLHQETQYF. The V gene is TRBV2, the J gene TRBJ2-5; tentative D call: TRBD1 (6 bases). V lost 6 bases and J 0 bases, leaving 14 bases between the germline ends. The germline V gene has CDR1 SNHLY and CDR2 FYNNEI. The CDR3 is made up of 15 amino acids.

CDR3 coding DNA: TGTGCCAGCAGTTTCGGGACAGTCGGGGAGCTGTTTTTT. It is translated as CASSFGTVGELFF. The chain employs TRBV27 and TRBJ2-2; 7 positions agree with TRBD1. This CDR3 is 13 amino acids long. Trimming at V came to 3 bases and at J to 7 bases, leaving 2 bases not matched to a gene. Germline assignment: CDR1 MNHEY and CDR2 SMNVEV (reference sequence).

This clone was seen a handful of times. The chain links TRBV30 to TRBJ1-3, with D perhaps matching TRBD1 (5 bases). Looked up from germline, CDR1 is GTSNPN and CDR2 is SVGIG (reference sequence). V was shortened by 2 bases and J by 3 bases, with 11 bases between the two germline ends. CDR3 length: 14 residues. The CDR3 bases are TGTGCCTGGAGTCCTCCGGGGGGTGGAAACACCATATATTTT. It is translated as CAWSPPGGGNTIYF.

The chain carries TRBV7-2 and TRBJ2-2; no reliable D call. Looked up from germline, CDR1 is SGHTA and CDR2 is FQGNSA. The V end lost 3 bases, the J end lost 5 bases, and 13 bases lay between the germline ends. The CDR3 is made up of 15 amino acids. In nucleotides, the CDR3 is TGTGCCAGCAGCTTTATGGGGTTGGGGACCGGGGAGCTGTTTTTT. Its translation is CASSFMGLGTGELFF.

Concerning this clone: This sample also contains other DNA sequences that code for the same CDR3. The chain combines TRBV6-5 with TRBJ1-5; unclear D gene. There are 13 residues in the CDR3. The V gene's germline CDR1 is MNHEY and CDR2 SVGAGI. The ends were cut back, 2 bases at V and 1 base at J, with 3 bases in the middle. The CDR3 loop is CASSYNSNQPQHF. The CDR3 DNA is TGTGCCAGCAGTTACAACAGCAATCAGCCCCAGCATTTT.

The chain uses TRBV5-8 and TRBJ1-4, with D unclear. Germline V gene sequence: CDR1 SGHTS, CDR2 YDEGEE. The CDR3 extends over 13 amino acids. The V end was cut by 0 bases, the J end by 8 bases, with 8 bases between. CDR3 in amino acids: CASSLGEGEKLFF. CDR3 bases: TGTGCCAGCAGCTTGGGGGAGGGCGAAAAACTGTTTTTT. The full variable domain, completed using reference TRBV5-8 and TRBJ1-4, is EAGVTQSPTHLIKTRGQQATLRCSPISGHTSVYWYQQALGLGLQFLLWYDEGEERNRGNFPPRFSGRQFPNYSSELNVNALELEDSALYLCASSLGEGEKLFFGSGTQLSVL.

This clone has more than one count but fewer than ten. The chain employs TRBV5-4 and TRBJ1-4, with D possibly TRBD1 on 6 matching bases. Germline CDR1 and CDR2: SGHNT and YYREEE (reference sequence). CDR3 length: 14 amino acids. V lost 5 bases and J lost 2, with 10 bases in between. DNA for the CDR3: TGTGCCAGCAGTTATCAGGGGACTAATGAAAAACTGTTTTTT. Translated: CASSYQGTNEKLFF. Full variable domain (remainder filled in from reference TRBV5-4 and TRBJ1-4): ETGVTQSPTHLIKTRGQQVTLRCSSQSGHNTVSWYQQALGQGPQFIFQYYREEENGRGNFPPRFSGLQFPNYSSELNVNALELDDSALYLCASSYQGTNEKLFFGSGTQLSVL.

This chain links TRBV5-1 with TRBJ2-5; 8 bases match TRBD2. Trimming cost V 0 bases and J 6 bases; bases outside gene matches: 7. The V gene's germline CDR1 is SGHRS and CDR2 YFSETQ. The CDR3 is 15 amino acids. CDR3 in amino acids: CASSLGPSGGQTQYF. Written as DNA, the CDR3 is TGCGCCAGCAGCTTGGGACCGAGCGGGGGCCAGACCCAGTACTTC.

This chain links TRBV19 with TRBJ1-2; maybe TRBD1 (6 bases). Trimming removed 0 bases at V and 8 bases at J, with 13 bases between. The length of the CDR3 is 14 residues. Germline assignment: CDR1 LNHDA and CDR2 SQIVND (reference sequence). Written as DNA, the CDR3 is TGTGCCAGTAGTATAGATACAGGGAGTAGAGGCTACACCTTC. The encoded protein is CASSIDTGSRGYTF.

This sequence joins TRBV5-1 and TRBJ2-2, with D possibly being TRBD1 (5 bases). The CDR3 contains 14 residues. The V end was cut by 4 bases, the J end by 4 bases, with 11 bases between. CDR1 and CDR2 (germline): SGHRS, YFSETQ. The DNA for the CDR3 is TGCGCCAGCAGCGCCCAGGGTGGCACCGGGGAGCTGTTTTTT. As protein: CASSAQGGTGELFF.

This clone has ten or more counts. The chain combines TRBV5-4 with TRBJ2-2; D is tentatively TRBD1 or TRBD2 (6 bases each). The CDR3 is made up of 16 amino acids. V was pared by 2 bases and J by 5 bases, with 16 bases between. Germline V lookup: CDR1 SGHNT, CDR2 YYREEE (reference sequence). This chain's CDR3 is CASSFLGGRQTGELFF. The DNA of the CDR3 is TGTGCCAGCAGCTTTTTGGGGGGCCGTCAAACCGGGGAGCTGTTTTTT.

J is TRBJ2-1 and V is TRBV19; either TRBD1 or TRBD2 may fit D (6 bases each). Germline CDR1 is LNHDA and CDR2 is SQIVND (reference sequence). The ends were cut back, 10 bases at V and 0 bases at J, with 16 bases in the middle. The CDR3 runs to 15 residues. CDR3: CATRGLAFSYNEQFF. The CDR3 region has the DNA TGTGCCACCCGGGGGCTAGCGTTCTCCTACAATGAGCAGTTCTTC.

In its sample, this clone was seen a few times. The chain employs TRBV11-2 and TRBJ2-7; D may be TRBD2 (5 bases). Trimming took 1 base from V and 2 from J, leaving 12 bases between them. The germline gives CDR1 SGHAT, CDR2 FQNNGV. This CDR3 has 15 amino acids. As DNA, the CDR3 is TGTGCCAGCAGCTTAGCCGGGGTGACAACCTACGAGCAGTACTTC. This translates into CASSLAGVTTYEQYF.

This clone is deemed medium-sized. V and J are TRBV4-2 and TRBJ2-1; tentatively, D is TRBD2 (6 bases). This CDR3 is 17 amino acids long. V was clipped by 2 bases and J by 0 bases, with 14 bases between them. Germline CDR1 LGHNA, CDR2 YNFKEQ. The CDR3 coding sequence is TGTGCCAGCAGCCAACTAGCGACCTCGTTCTCCTACAATGAGCAGTTCTTC. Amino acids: CASSQLATSFSYNEQFF.

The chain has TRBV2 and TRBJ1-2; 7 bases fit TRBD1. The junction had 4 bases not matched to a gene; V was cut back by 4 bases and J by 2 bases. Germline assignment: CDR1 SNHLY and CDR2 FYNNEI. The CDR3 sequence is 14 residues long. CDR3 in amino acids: CASSAPDRNYGYTF. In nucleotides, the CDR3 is TGTGCCAGCAGTGCTCCGGACAGGAACTATGGCTACACCTTC.

CDR3 sequence: CASSPNPVMNTEAFF. The DNA of the CDR3 is TGTGCCAGCAGCCCGAACCCCGTCATGAACACTGAAGCTTTCTTT. The V gene is TRBV7-9, the J gene TRBJ1-1; D gene ambiguous. The length of the CDR3 is 15 residues. V lost 5 bases, J lost 0 bases, and 13 bases lay in between. Per the germline V gene, CDR1 is SEHNR and CDR2 is FQNEAQ (reference sequence). Full variable domain (rest looked up from reference TRBV7-9 and TRBJ1-1): DTGVSQNPRHKITKRGQNVTFRCDPISEHNRLYWYRQTLGQGPEFLTYFQNEAQLEKSRLLSDRFSAERPKGSFSTLEIQRTEQGDSAMYLCASSPNPVMNTEAFFGQGTRLTVV.

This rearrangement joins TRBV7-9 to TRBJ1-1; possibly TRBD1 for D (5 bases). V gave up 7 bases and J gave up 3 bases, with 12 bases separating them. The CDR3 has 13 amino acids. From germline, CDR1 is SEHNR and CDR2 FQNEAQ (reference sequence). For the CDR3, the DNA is TGTGCCAGCACCAGGGTCGGGGACACTGAAGCTTTCTTT. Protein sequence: CASTRVGDTEAFF.

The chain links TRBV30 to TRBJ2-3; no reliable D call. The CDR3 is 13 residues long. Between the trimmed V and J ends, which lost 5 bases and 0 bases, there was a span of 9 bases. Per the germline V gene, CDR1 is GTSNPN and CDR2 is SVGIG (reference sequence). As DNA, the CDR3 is TGTGCCTGGGAGATGAGGAGCACAGATACGCAGTATTTT. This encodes CAWEMRSTDTQYF.

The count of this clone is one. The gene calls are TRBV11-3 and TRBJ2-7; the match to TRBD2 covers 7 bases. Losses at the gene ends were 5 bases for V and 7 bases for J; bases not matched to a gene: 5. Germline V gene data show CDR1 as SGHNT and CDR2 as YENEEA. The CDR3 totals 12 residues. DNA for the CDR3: TGTGCCAGCAGCCTCGGGGGGAGGGAGCAGTACTTC. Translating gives CASSLGGREQYF.

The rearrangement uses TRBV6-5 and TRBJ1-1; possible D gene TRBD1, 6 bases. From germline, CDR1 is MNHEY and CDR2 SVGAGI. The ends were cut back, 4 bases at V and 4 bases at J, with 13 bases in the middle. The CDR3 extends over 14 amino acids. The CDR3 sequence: CASSFTGRGTEAFF. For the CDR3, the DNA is TGTGCCAGCAGTTTTACAGGGAGGGGCACTGAAGCTTTCTTT.

This CDR3 is CASSLAGWANTEAFF. The CDR3 DNA reads as TGTGCCAGCAGCTTAGCCGGTTGGGCGAACACTGAAGCTTTCTTT. V and J are TRBV7-8 and TRBJ1-1; D not resolved. CDR3 length: 15 amino acids. CDR1 and CDR2 from the germline V gene are SGHVS and FQNEAQ. Trimming stripped 0 bases from V and 1 base from J, with 9 bases between.

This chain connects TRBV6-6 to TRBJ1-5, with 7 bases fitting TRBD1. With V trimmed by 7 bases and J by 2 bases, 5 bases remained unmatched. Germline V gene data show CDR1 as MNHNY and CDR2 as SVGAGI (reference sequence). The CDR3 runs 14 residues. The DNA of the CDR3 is TGTGCCAGCACCCCCACAGGGGGCAATCAGCCCCAGCATTTT. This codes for CASTPTGGNQPQHF.